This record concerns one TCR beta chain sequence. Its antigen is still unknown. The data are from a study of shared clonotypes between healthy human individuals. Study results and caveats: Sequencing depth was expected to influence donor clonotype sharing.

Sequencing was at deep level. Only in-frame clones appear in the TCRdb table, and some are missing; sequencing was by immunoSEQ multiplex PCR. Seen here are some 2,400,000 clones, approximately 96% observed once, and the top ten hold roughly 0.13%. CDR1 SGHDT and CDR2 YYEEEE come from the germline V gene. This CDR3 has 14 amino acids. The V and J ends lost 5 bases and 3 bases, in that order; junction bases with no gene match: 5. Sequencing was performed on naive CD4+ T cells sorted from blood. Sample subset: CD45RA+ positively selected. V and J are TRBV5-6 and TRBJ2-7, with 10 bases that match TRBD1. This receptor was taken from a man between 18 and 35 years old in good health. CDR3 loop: CASRTGTGDYEQYF. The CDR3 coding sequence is TGTGCCAGCAGAACCGGGACAGGGGACTACGAGCAGTACTTC.